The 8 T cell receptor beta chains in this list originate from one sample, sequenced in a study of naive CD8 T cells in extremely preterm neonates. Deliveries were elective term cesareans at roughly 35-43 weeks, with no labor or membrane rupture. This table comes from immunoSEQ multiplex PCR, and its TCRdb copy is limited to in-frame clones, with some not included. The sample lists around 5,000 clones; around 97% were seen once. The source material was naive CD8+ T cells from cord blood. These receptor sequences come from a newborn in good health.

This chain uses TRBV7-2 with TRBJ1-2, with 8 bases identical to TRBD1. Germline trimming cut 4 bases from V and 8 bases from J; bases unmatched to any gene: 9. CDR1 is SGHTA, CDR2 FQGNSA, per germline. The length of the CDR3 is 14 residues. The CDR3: CASSSESGGGGYTF. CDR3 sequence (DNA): TGTGCCAGCAGCTCCGAATCAGGGGGCGGGGGCTACACCTTC. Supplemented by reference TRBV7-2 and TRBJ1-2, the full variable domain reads GAGVSQSPSNKVTEKGKDVELRCDPISGHTALYWYRQSLGQGLEFLIYFQGNSAPDKSGLPSDRFSAERTGGSVSTLTIQRTQQEDSAVYLCASSSESGGGGYTFGSGTRLTVV.

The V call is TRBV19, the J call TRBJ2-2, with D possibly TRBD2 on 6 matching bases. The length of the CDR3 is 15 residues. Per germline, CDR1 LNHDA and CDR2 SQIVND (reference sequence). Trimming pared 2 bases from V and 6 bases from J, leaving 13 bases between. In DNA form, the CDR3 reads TGTGCCAGTAGTATATGGGCGGGGATGCCCGGGGAGCTGTTTTTT. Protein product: CASSIWAGMPGELFF.

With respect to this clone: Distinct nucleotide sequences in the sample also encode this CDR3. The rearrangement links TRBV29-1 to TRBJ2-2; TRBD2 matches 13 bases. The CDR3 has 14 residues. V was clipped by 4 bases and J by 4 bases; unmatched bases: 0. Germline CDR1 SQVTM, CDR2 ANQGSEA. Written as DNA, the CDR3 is TGCAGCGTTGGACTAGCGGGAGGCACCGGGGAGCTGTTTTTT. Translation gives CSVGLAGGTGELFF.

The CDR3: CASSVGQSGANVLTF. CDR3 DNA sequence: TGTGCCAGCAGCGTAGGACAGTCTGGGGCCAACGTCCTGACTTTC. This chain links TRBV9 with TRBJ2-6, with TRBD1 as a possible D gene (5 bases). V was trimmed by 0 bases and J by 1 base, leaving 5 bases between them. In germline, CDR1 is SGDLS, CDR2 YYNGEE. The CDR3 is made up of 15 amino acids.

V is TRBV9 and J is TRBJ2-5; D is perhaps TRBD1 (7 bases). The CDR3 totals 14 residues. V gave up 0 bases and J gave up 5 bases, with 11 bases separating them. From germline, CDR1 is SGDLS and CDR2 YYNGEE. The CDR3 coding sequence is TGTGCCAGCAGCGTAGACGCAGGGGGGGAGACCCAGTACTTC. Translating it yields CASSVDAGGETQYF.

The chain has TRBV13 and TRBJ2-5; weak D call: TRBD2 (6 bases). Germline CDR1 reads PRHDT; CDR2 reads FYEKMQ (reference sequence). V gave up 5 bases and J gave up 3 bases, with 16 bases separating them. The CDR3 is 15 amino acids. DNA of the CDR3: TGTGCCAGCAGCGAAGGCCGCGGGACGGAAGAGACCCAGTACTTC. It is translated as CASSEGRGTEETQYF. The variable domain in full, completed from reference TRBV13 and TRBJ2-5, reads AAGVIQSPRHLIKEKRETATLKCYPIPRHDTVYWYQQGPGQDPQFLISFYEKMQSDKGSIPDRFSAQQFSDYHSELNMSSLELGDSALYFCASSEGRGTEETQYFGPGTRLLVL.

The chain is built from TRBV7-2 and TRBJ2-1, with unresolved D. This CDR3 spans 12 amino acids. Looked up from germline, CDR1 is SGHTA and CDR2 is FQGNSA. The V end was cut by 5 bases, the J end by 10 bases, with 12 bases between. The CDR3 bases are TGTGCCAGCAGCCCCTACCTACGGGAGCAGTTCTTC. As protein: CASSPYLREQFF.

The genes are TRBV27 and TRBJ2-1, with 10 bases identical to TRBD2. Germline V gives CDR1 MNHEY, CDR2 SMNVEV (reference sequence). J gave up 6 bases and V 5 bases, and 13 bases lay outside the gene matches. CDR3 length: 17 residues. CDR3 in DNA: TGTGCCAGCAGTCGCCCCGGGACTAGCGTTAGGGGCAATGAGCAGTTCTTC. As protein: CASSRPGTSVRGNEQFF.